Included here is one TCR beta chain sequence, with context. The antigen is not known. This record comes from a study of Ad26.COV2.S vaccination and SARS-CoV-2 variants. Study-wide findings and caveats: Total T cell responses, in the TCR breadth and depth analyses, may have been underestimated.

V lost 5 bases and J lost 0, with 16 bases in between. This CDR3 is 16 amino acids long. Germline V gene lookup returns CDR1 SEHNR and CDR2 FQNEAQ (reference sequence). TCRdb's table, derived via immunoSEQ multiplex PCR, lists solely in-frame clones and lacks some. Of 350,000 to 450,000 clones in the sample, 92% are singletons; the top ten hold 3% to 4%. The clonotype was recovered from a human donor who had recovered from COVID-19. V gene TRBV7-9 combines with J gene TRBJ1-2; D may be TRBD1 (6 bases). Here the sequenced sample was peripheral blood, taken after recovery from COVID-19. In DNA, the CDR3 is TGTGCCAGCAGCCACAGGGCAGGCTCTCCTAACTATGGCTACACCTTC. Translating gives CASSHRAGSPNYGYTF. The full variable domain, its missing parts supplied by reference TRBV7-9 and TRBJ1-2, is DTGVSQNPRHKITKRGQNVTFRCDPISEHNRLYWYRQTLGQGPEFLTYFQNEAQLEKSRLLSDRFSAERPKGSFSTLEIQRTEQGDSAMYLCASSHRAGSPNYGYTFGSGTRLTVV.